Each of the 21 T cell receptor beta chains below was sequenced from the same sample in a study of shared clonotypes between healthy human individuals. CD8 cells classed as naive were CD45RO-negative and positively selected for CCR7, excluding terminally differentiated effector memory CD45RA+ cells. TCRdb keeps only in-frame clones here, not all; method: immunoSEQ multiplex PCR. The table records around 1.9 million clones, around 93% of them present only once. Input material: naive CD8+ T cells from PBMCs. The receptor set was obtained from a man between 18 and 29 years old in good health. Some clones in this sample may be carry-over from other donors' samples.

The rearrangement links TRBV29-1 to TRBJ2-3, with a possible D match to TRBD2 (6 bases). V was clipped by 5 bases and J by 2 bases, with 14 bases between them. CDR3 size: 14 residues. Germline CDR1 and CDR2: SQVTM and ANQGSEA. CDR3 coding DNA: TGCAGCGTTTTCGGAGGGGCCAACACAGATACGCAGTATTTT. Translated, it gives CSVFGGANTDTQYF.

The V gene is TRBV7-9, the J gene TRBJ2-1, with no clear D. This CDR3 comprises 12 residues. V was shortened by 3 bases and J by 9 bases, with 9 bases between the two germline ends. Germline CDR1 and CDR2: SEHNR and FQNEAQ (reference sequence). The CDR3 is CASSFPGGEQFF. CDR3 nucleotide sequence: TGTGCCAGCAGCTTCCCAGGTGGTGAGCAGTTCTTC. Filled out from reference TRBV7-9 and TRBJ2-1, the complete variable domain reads DTGVSQNPRHKITKRGQNVTFRCDPISEHNRLYWYRQTLGQGPEFLTYFQNEAQLEKSRLLSDRFSAERPKGSFSTLEIQRTEQGDSAMYLCASSFPGGEQFFGPGTRLTVL.

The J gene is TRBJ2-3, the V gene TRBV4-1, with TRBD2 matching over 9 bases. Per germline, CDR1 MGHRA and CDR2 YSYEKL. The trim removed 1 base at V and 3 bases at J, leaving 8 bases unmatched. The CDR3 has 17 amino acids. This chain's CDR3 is CASSQGLAGVITDTQYF. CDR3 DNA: TGCGCCAGCAGCCAAGGTTTAGCGGGAGTCATAACAGATACGCAGTATTTT.

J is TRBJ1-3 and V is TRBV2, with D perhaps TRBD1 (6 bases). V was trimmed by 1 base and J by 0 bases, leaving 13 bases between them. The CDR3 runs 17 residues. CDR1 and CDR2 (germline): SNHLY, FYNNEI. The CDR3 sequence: CASSEEGGGYSGNTIYF. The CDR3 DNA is TGTGCCAGCAGTGAAGAGGGAGGGGGGTACTCTGGAAACACCATATATTTT.

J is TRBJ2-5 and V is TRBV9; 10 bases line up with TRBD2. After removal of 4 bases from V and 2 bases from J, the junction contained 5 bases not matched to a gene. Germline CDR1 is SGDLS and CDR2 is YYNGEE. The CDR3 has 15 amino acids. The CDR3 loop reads CASSPFSGGQETQYF. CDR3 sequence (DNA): TGTGCCAGCAGCCCCTTTAGCGGGGGGCAAGAGACCCAGTACTTC.

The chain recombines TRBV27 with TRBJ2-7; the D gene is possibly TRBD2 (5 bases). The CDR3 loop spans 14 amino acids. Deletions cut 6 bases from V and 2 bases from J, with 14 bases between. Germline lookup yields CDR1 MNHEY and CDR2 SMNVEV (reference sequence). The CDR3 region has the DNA TGTGCCAGCAGGACCCTTACTAGACCCTACGAGCAGTACTTC. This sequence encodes CASRTLTRPYEQYF.

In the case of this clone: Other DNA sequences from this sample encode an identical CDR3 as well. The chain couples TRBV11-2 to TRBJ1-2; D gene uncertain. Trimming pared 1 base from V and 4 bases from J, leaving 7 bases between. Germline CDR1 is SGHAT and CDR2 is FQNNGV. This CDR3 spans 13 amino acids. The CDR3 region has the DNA TGTGCCAGCAGCTTAGGGACGATCTATGGCTACACCTTC. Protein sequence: CASSLGTIYGYTF.

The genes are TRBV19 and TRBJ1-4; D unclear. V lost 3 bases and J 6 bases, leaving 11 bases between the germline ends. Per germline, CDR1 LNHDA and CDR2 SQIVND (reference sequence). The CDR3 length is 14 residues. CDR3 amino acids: CASSIGPSYEKLFF. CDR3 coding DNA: TGTGCCAGTAGTATTGGGCCCTCCTATGAAAAACTGTTTTTT.

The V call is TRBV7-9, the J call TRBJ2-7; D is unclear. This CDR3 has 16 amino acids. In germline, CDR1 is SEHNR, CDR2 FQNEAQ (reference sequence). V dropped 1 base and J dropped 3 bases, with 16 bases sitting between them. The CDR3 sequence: CASSLGVTPGHYEQYF. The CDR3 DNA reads TGTGCCAGCAGCTTAGGGGTTACCCCGGGCCACTACGAGCAGTACTTC.

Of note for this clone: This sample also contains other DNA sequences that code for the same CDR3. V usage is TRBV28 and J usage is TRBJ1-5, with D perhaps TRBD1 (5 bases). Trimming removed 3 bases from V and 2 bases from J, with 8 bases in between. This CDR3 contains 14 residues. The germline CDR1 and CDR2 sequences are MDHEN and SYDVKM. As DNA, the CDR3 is TGTGCCAGCAGTTTCCGGGGGGGCAATCAGCCCCAGCATTTT. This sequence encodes CASSFRGGNQPQHF.

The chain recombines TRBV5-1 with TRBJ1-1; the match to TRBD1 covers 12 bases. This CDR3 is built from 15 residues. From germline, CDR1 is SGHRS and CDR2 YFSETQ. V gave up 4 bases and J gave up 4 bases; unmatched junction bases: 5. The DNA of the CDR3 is TGCGCCAGCAGCGGCCGGGACAGGGGGCTCACTGAAGCTTTCTTT. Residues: CASSGRDRGLTEAFF.

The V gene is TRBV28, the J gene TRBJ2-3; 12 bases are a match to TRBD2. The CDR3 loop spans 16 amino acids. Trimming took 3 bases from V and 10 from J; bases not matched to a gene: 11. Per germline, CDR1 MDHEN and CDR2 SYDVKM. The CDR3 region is CASSLTSGRIFDPQYF. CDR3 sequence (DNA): TGTGCCAGCAGTTTGACTAGCGGGAGAATTTTCGATCCGCAGTATTTT. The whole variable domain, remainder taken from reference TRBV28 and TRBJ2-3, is DVKVTQSSRYLVKRTGEKVFLECVQDMDHENMFWYRQDPGLGLRLIYFSYDVKMKEKGDIPEGYSVSREKKERFSLILESASTNQTSMYLCASSLTSGRIFDPQYFGPGTRLTVL.

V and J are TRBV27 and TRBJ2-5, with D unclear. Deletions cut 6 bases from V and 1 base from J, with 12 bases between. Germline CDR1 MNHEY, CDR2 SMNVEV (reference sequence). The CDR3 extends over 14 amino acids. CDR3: CASRRRNLQETQYF. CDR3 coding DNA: TGTGCCAGCAGGCGACGGAACCTCCAAGAGACCCAGTACTTC.

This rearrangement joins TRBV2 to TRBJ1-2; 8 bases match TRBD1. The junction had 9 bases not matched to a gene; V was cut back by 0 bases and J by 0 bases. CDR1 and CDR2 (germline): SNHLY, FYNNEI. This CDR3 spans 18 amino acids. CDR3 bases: TGTGCCAGCAGTGAAGCGCCCGAGTACAGGGGGACTAACTATGGCTACACCTTC. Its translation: CASSEAPEYRGTNYGYTF.

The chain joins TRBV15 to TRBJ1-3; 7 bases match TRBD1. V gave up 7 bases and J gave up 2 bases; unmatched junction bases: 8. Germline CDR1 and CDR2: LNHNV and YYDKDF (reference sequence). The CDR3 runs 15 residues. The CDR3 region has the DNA TGTGCCACCACCCCAGGGGGGGGTCCTGGAAACACCATATATTTT. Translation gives CATTPGGGPGNTIYF. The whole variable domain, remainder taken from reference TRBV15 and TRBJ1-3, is DAMVIQNPRYQVTQFGKPVTLSCSQTLNHNVMYWYQQKSSQAPKLLFHYYDKDFNNEADTPDNFQSRRPNTSFCFLDIRSPGLGDTAMYLCATTPGGGPGNTIYFGEGSWLTVV.

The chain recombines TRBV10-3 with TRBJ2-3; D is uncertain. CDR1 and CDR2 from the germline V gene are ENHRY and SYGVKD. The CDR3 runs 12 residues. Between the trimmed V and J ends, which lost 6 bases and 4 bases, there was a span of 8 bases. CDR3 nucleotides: TGTGCCATCAGAATAACGGCAGATACGCAGTATTTT. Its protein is CAIRITADTQYF.

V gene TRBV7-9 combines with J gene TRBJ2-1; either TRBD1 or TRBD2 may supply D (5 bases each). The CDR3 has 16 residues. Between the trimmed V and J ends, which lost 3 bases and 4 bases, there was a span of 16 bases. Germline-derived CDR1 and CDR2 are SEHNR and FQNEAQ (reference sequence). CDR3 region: CASSFRDLTMYNEQFF. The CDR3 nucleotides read TGTGCCAGCAGCTTTCGGGACCTAACCATGTACAATGAGCAGTTCTTC.

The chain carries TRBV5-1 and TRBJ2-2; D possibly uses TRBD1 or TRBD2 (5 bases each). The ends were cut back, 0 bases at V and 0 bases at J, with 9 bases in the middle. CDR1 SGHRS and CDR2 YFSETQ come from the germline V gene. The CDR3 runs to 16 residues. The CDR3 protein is CASSLAEGPNTGELFF. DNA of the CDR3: TGCGCCAGCAGCTTGGCCGAGGGGCCGAACACCGGGGAGCTGTTTTTT.

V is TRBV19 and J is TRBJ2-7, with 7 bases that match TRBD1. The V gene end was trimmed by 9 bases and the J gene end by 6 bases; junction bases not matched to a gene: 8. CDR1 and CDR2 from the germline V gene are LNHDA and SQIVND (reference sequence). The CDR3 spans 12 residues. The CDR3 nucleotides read TGTGCCAGCCAGGGGGTCTATAGCGAGCAGTACTTC. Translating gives CASQGVYSEQYF.

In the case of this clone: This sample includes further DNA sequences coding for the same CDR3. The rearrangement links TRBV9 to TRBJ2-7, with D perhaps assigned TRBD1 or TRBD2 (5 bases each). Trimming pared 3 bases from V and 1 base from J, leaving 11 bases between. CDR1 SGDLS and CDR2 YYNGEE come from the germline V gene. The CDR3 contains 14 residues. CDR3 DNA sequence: TGTGCCAGCAGCGGCCGGGACCGATCCTACGAGCAGTACTTC. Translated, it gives CASSGRDRSYEQYF.

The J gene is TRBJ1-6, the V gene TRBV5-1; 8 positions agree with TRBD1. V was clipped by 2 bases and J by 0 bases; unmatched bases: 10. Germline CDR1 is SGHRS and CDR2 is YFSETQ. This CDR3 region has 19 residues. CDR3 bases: TGCGCCAGCAGCTTAGGACAGGGTGACCCCAGCTCCTATAATTCACCCCTCCACTTT. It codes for CASSLGQGDPSSYNSPLHF.